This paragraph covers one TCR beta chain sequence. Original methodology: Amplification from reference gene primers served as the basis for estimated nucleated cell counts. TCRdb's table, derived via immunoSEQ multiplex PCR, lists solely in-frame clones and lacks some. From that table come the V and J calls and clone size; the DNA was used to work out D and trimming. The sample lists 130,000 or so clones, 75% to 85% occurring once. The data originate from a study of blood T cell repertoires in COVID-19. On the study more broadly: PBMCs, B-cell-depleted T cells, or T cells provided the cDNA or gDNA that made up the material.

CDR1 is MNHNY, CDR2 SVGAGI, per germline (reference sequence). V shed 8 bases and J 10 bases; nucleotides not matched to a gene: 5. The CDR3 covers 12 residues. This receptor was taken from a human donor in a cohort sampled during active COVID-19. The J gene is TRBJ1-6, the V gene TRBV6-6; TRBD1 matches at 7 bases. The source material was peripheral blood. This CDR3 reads CASQGGRSPLHF. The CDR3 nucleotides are TGTGCCAGCCAGGGGGGCAGATCACCCCTCCACTTT.